Below, 8 T cell receptor beta chains from the same sample are listed, as sequenced in a study of prognosis after radiotherapy for stage I lung cancer (dated by TCRdb to the early 2020s). The sequencer listed for this sample is Illumina HiSeq 3000. Two rounds of multiplex PCR were used to amplify the TCR beta CDR3 region from genomic DNA. The first PCR round used primers specific to each TRBV and TRBJ gene, and the primer sequences were filed in Chinese patent CN105087789A. Clones were called with MiXCR by TCRdb after fastp trimmed the public reads at Q25, and only in-frame beta chains were retained. Rows with a matching CDR3 protein are joined into one entry that keeps the most common DNA and genes. The sample table records 11,000 to 15,000 distinct CDR3 sequences; roughly a quarter of these occur just once. 11% of the sample rests with the top ten. Sequences were derived from PBMCs, sampled before or after stereotactic body radiation therapy (not recorded which). These receptors originate from a donor aged 50 or older with non-small cell lung cancer.

This clonotype is categorized as medium-sized. This rearrangement joins TRBV20-1 to TRBJ2-7; 12 nucleotides line up with TRBD2. The CDR3 is made up of 14 amino acids. J lost 6 bases, V lost 4 bases, and 7 bases had no gene match. In germline, CDR1 is DFQATT, CDR2 SNEGSKA (reference sequence). The CDR3 DNA sequence: TGCAGTGCTAATAGACTAGCGGGAGCTTTCGAGCAGTACTTC. Its translation: CSANRLAGAFEQYF.

This clonotype has more than one count but fewer than ten. It is likely a read error: a sequence one base away is far more abundant. The missing conserved phenylalanine or tryptophan at the end of this CDR3 makes a read error likely. The chain carries TRBV6-4 and TRBJ1-6; tentative D call: TRBD1 (6 bases). Between the trimmed V and J ends, which lost 4 bases and 0 bases, there was a span of 10 bases. Germline-derived CDR1 and CDR2 are MRHNA and SNTAGT. The CDR3 has 16 amino acids. Written as DNA, the CDR3 is TGTGCCAGCAGTGCAGGGGTTAGCTCCTATAATTCACCCCTCCACTCT. It codes for CASSAGVSSYNSPLHS.

This clonotype was picked up many times. This sequence joins TRBV7-9 and TRBJ2-7; TRBD2 matches at 7 bases. The J segment lost 1 base and the V segment lost 2 bases, leaving 2 bases of the junction unmatched. Germline V gives CDR1 SEHNR, CDR2 FQNEAQ (reference sequence). The CDR3 consists of 14 residues. As DNA, the CDR3 is TGTGCCAGCAGCTTAATGGGAGGGTCCTACGAGCAGTACTTC. Its protein is CASSLMGGSYEQYF.

Relative to its sample, this clonotype is medium-sized (0.01 to 0.1%). The rearrangement uses TRBV2 and TRBJ2-3; 15 positions agree with TRBD2. The length of the CDR3 is 20 residues. V was pared by 8 bases and J by 0 bases, with 15 bases of the junction left unmatched. Germline assignment: CDR1 SNHLY and CDR2 FYNNEI. The chain's CDR3 is CASRVSWGTSGRMSTDTQYF. CDR3 DNA: TGTGCCAGCCGGGTTTCGTGGGGGACTAGCGGGAGGATGAGCACAGATACGCAGTATTTT.

This clonotype appeared many times. CDR3 sequence (DNA): TGTGCCAGCAGCTTACTCGGGACAACTAACACCGGGGAGCTGTTTTTT. Protein: CASSLLGTTNTGELFF. The V gene is TRBV7-6, the J gene TRBJ2-2, with D possibly being TRBD1 (6 bases). The V end was cut by 2 bases, the J end by 2 bases, with 12 bases between. This CDR3 has 16 residues. Germline V gene data show CDR1 as SGHVS and CDR2 as FNYEAQ. Full variable domain (missing parts from reference TRBV7-6 and TRBJ2-2): GAGVSQSPRYKVTKRGQDVALRCDPISGHVSLYWYRQALGQGPEFLTYFNYEAQQDKSGLPNDRFSAERPEGSISTLTIQRTEQRDSAMYRCASSLLGTTNTGELFFGEGSRLTVL.

This clonotype was counted at least ten times. This sequence joins TRBV14 and TRBJ1-4; no clear D gene. Germline lookup yields CDR1 SGHDN and CDR2 FVKESK. With 1 base removed from V and 12 bases from J, the gap between germline ends came to 9 bases. This CDR3 is 12 amino acids long. CDR3: CASSQGPVQLFF. The CDR3 nucleotides are TGTGCCAGCAGCCAAGGGCCGGTACAACTGTTTTTT.

A remark on this clonotype: This likely traces to a read error, being one base from a far larger clone. V and J are TRBV7-3 and TRBJ2-7; 9 bases match TRBD1. In germline, CDR1 is SGHTA, CDR2 FQGTGA. This CDR3 contains 14 residues. The V and J ends lost 5 bases and 3 bases, in that order; junction bases with no gene match: 5. As DNA, the CDR3 is TGTGCCAGCAGCACAAACAGGGGGCACTACGAGCAGTACTTC. Protein: CASSTNRGHYEQYF.

This clonotype showed up many times. The chain couples TRBV7-9 to TRBJ2-5, with D perhaps being TRBD1 or TRBD2 (7 bases each). Trimming took off 0 bases at V and 5 bases at J, with 16 bases between the two ends. This CDR3 is 16 amino acids long. CDR1 is SEHNR, CDR2 FQNEAQ, per germline (reference sequence). CDR3 in amino acids: CASSLAPGGRGETQYF. The DNA for the CDR3 is TGTGCCAGCAGCTTAGCCCCGGGAGGCAGGGGGGAGACCCAGTACTTC.